This record looks at one T cell receptor beta chain sequence and its context. Its target is not known. The sample comes from a study of cytomegalovirus exposure and HLA in healthy donors. Findings and caveats of the study: Most TCR sequences proved rare, with some public TCRs found in many donors. Evidence from a later analysis indicated that most CMV-associated TCR beta chains looked HLA-restricted. A later analysis reportedly identified an Asian-associated ancestry cluster as carrying fewer N-insertions than the roughly 670-donor mean.

It was with 60 Vbeta and 13 Jbeta primers that the PCR ran. Here immunoSEQ multiplex PCR was the method, and the copy in TCRdb shows in-frame clones only, minus some. Its listing shows just over 150,000 clones. This sequence was found in a man aged 25 to 40 in good health and CMV-seronegative. Sequencing was done on a sample of PBMCs.

The CDR3 nucleotides read TGCGCCAGCAGCCAAGATCGAGGATTCTCCTACGAGCAGTACTTC. Amino acid sequence: CASSQDRGFSYEQYF. J is TRBJ2-7 and V is TRBV4-3; no definite D call. Germline V lookup: CDR1 LGHNA, CDR2 YSLEER. The CDR3 is 15 residues long. The V end lost 0 bases, the J end lost 0 bases, and 9 bases lay between the germline ends.